The clone carrying this TCR beta chain was recorded many times. Its antigen is unknown. This sample is part of a study of T-cell reconstitution after alpha-beta-depleted transplantation in children. Overall study results and limits: Fresh T-cell production supplied most of the T-cell counts and diversity seen one year after transplant. For some patients, TCRbeta diversity was high at day 60 because of recipient T cells and thymic progenitors that survived. After transplant, at about two months, alpha-beta T cells were reportedly derived from several hundred expanded graft clones.

Unmatched junction bases numbered 10, after V lost 2 bases and J lost 6 bases. The CDR3 spans 16 residues. Per the germline V gene, CDR1 is SGHTA and CDR2 is FQGTGA. Preparation of the TCRbeta library involved a method that used unique molecular identifiers. TCRdb passed the PCR reads through MiXCR, listing each CDR3 protein once. Among 500,000 to 650,000 distinct CDR3 sequences listed, approximately 12% were seen once. This TCR derives from a male patient aged 5 to 17 who had a stem cell transplant for acute myeloid leukemia, so the T cells may come from the graft donor. The V and J genes are TRBV7-3 and TRBJ2-3, with 8 bases matching TRBD2. The starting material was PBMCs, mostly from graft donor cells, obtained 360 days after TCRalphabeta/CD19-depleted stem cell transplant. CDR3 DNA: TGTGCCAGCAGCTTATTTCAGACTAGCGTCTGGGATACGCAGTATTTT. Translated: CASSLFQTSVWDTQYF.